This entry features one TCR beta chain sequence. The sample belongs to a study of patients and donors after allogeneic stem cell transplantation. In TCRdb, the RT-PCR reads were re-called with MiXCR into one record per CDR3 protein. The sample yields some 87,000 distinct CDR3 sequences, around 49% seen once. Germline V gives CDR1 MNHEY, CDR2 SVGEGT. The CDR3 length is 19 residues. J was trimmed by 0 bases and V by 6 bases; bases with no gene match: 10. Sample: blood, either unsorted or a sorted T cell fraction (not recorded which). This TCR came from a human donor who was either an allogeneic HSCT recipient or a stem cell or donor lymphocyte infusion donor (not recorded which). It is not recorded whose cells these are; they may come from a transplant donor. The chain joins TRBV6-2 or TRBV6-3 to TRBJ2-1; 14 bases are shared with TRBD2. CDR3 coding DNA: TGTGCCAGCAGCCCAGGACTAGCGGGAGGTAAGAGCTCCTACAATGAGCAGTTCTTC. Amino acid sequence: CASSPGLAGGKSSYNEQFF.